This T cell receptor (beta chain) was found in a study of PD-1 blockade in classical Hodgkin lymphoma. Whole-study findings and limits: Complete responders had baseline diversity similar to newly diagnosed patients.

With respect to this clone: The antigen is unknown.

V lost 1 base to trimming and J lost 4 bases, with 8 bases between them. From germline, CDR1 is SGHTA and CDR2 FQGNSA. This CDR3 spans 13 amino acids. The assay was immunoSEQ multiplex PCR, and TCRdb's table has in-frame clones only and misses some. The sample lists roughly 41,000 clones; roughly 70% were seen once. All patients experienced relapse after autologous stem cell transplantation, and brentuximab vedotin exposure was variable. Relapsed/refractory classical Hodgkin lymphoma patients had complete, partial or progressive responses. This receptor was identified in a human donor with classical Hodgkin lymphoma. The rearrangement uses TRBV7-2 and TRBJ2-7, with D possibly being TRBD2 (5 bases). The source was peripheral blood mononuclear cells (PBMCs), collected at baseline. CDR3 protein: CASSLVAGYEQYF. As DNA, the CDR3 is TGTGCCAGCAGCTTAGTGGCGGGTTACGAGCAGTACTTC.